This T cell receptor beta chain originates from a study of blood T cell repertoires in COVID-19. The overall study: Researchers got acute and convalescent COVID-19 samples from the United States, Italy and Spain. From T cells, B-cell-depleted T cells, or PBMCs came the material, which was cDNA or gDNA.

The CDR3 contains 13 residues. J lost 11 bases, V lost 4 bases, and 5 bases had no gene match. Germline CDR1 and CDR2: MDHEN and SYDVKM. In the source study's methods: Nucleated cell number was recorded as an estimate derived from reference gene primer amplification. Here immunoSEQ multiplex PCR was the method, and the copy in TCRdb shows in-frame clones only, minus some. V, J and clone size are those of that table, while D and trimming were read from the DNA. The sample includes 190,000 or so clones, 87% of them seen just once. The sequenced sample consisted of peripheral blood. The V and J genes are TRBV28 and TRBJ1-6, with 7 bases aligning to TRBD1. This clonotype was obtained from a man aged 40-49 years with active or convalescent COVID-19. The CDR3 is CASSSGQRTPLHF. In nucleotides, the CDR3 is TGTGCCAGCAGTTCGGGACAGAGAACACCCCTCCACTTT. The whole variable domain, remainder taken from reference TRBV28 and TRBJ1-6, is DVKVTQSSRYLVKRTGEKVFLECVQDMDHENMFWYRQDPGLGLRLIYFSYDVKMKEKGDIPEGYSVSREKKERFSLILESASTNQTSMYLCASSSGQRTPLHFGNGTRLTVT.